The 4 T cell receptor beta chains reported below all come from one sample, sequenced in a study of vaccination and CD4 T cells after COVID-19. Scientists ran DNA taken from cultured CD4+ T cells through the Oncomine TCR Beta short-read assay for sequencing. TCRdb reanalysed the PCR reads using MiXCR and keeps one entry per CDR3 protein. This table holds 14,000 or so distinct CDR3 sequences, around 50% found once. Treatment: roughly 10-day PBMC culture with coronavirus spike peptide pools or control peptides (ViraFEST assay). Antigen specificity for these receptors is unknown. The sequences come from CD4+ T cells from blood, cultured in vitro, collected before SARS-CoV-2 vaccination. These receptors were collected from a human donor who had recovered from COVID-19.

V gene TRBV6-2 or TRBV6-3 combines with J gene TRBJ1-5, with D unresolved. Germline values: CDR1 MNHEY, CDR2 SVGEGT. This CDR3 contains 15 residues. Trimming shortened V by 4 bases and J by 6 bases, and 16 bases separated the two germline ends. This chain's CDR3 is CASSFDTPVRQPQHF. CDR3 bases: TGTGCCAGCAGTTTTGATACCCCGGTTCGTCAGCCCCAGCATTTT.

This clonotype qualifies as medium-sized (0.01 to 0.1%). This chain connects TRBV12-3 or TRBV12-4 to TRBJ1-2, with D unclear. V lost 3 bases, J lost 5 bases, and 7 bases lay in between. This CDR3 comprises 12 residues. The CDR3 nucleotides are TGTGCCAGCAGTTTTTCGGTATATGGCTACACCTTC. It is translated as CASSFSVYGYTF.

This clonotype has more than one count but fewer than ten. This chain uses TRBV7-2 with TRBJ2-3; 10 bases are a match to TRBD2. CDR3 length: 17 residues. The germline V gene encodes CDR1 SGHTA and CDR2 FQGNSA. The ends lost 1 base at V and 7 bases at J; junction bases unmatched: 11. The CDR3 DNA follows: TGTGCCAGCAGCTTAGGAGAAGCGGGGGGGCTATCGAATACGCAGTATTTT. It is translated as CASSLGEAGGLSNTQYF.

This rearrangement joins TRBV2 to TRBJ1-4; 7 bases are shared with TRBD1. Per the germline V gene, CDR1 is SNHLY and CDR2 is FYNNEI. This CDR3 is built from 13 residues. Losses at the gene ends were 10 bases for V and 6 bases for J; bases not matched to a gene: 8. The CDR3 region is CATLQGTYEKLFF. The CDR3 nucleotides are TGTGCCACCCTACAGGGGACTTATGAAAAACTGTTTTTT.